Listed here are 22 T cell receptor beta chains from one sample, sequenced in a study of T cells after yellow fever vaccination. TCRdb passed the 5' RACE reads through MiXCR, listing each CDR3 protein once. The table has approximately 32,000 distinct CDR3 sequences, 4.4% seen once; the top ten hold about half. The source material was CD8+ T cells sorted from PBMCs, sampled 5 days after the yellow fever booster vaccination. These receptor sequences come from a man aged 25 to 40 who received the YFV17D yellow fever vaccine.

This clonotype was found many times. V gene TRBV21-1 combines with J gene TRBJ1-4. TRBV21-1 is marked as a pseudogene. The CDR3 consists of 15 residues. CDR3 in DNA: TGTGCCAGCAGCAAAGGGGGATCAACTAATGAAAAACTGTTTTTT. Its translation is CASSKGGSTNEKLFF.

This clonotype was observed many times. CDR3 in amino acids: CASSLRPNYEQYF. CDR3 bases: TGTGCCAGTAGTCTACGGCCTAACTACGAGCAGTACTTC. The chain recombines TRBV19 with TRBJ2-7; no clear D gene. CDR1 and CDR2 from the germline V gene are LNHDA and SQIVND (reference sequence). Trimming stripped 5 bases from V and 3 bases from J, with 11 bases between. This CDR3 contains 13 residues.

This clonotype was found many times. The chain is built from TRBV29-1 and TRBJ2-7; the match to TRBD1 covers 8 bases. The V gene end was trimmed by 6 bases and the J gene end by 2 bases; junction bases not matched to a gene: 15. Looked up from germline, CDR1 is SQVTM and CDR2 is ANQGSEA. The CDR3 spans 16 residues. The CDR3 bases are TGCAGCGTCGAACAGGCCGACAGGGGACATGCCTACGAGCAGTACTTC. Translating gives CSVEQADRGHAYEQYF.

Ten or more counts support this clonotype. The chain is built from TRBV7-2 and TRBJ2-7; TRBD2 is a possible D gene (6 bases). This CDR3 is built from 13 residues. The V and J ends lost 6 bases and 2 bases respectively, with 11 bases between them. From germline, CDR1 is SGHTA and CDR2 FQGNSA. The chain's CDR3 is CASSSSVTYEQYF. The CDR3 DNA reads TGTGCCAGCAGTTCTAGCGTCACCTACGAGCAGTACTTC.

The table lists this clonotype with many counts. The V and J genes are TRBV20-1 and TRBJ1-5; tentative D call: TRBD1 (6 bases). V gave up 0 bases and J gave up 9 bases, with 18 bases separating them. Germline V gene sequence: CDR1 DFQATT, CDR2 SNEGSKA (reference sequence). The CDR3 spans 15 residues. The CDR3 nucleotides are TGCAGTGCTAGAGATACGATGGAACAGGGAAGGCCCCAGCATTTT. It codes for CSARDTMEQGRPQHF.

This clonotype was seen many times. The chain combines TRBV6-6 with TRBJ2-1; weak D call: TRBD2 (7 bases). The V gene's germline CDR1 is MNHNY and CDR2 SVGAGI (reference sequence). This CDR3 has 15 amino acids. V was clipped by 5 bases and J by 5 bases, with 16 bases between them. CDR3 protein: CASSRRGRENNEQFF. The CDR3 DNA reads TGTGCCAGCAGTCGACGGGGGCGGGAGAACAATGAGCAGTTCTTC.

This clonotype was seen at least ten times. The rearrangement links TRBV27 to TRBJ1-5; possible D gene TRBD1, 5 bases. Looked up from germline, CDR1 is MNHEY and CDR2 is SMNVEV (reference sequence). This CDR3 is built from 13 residues. V was shortened by 10 bases and J by 10 bases, with 20 bases between the two germline ends. CDR3 in DNA: TGTGCCACCCGACCGGGACCCGCTCATCCCCAGCATTTT. This codes for CATRPGPAHPQHF.

This clonotype was counted at least ten times. V and J are TRBV19 and TRBJ2-1; maybe TRBD2 (6 bases). V lost 3 bases, J lost 10 bases, and 16 bases lay in between. CDR1 and CDR2 (germline): LNHDA, SQIVND (reference sequence). This CDR3 is built from 14 residues. The CDR3 coding sequence is TGTGCCAGTAGTATCGGGACTGTAGGTGACGAGCAGTTCTTC. It specifies CASSIGTVGDEQFF.

This clonotype was recorded at least ten times. The V call is TRBV29-1, the J call TRBJ2-1; 13 nucleotides align to TRBD2. V shed 5 bases, J shed 8 bases, and the junction held 6 bases outside the gene matches. The germline V gene has CDR1 SQVTM and CDR2 ANQGSEA. CDR3 length: 14 residues. The CDR3, as DNA: TGCAGCGTTCCACTAGCGGGAGGGCCCTATGAGCAGTTCTTC. As protein: CSVPLAGGPYEQFF.

This clonotype showed up many times. V usage is TRBV11-3 and J usage is TRBJ2-1, with 10 bases aligning to TRBD1. This CDR3 comprises 15 residues. The J segment lost 8 bases and the V segment lost 5 bases, leaving 9 bases of the junction unmatched. Germline assignment: CDR1 SGHNT and CDR2 YENEEA. The CDR3 DNA sequence: TGTGCCAGCAGCGCCGGGACAGGGGAATCGGATGAGCAGTTCTTC. Translating it yields CASSAGTGESDEQFF.

The chain combines TRBV3-1 with TRBJ2-1; 11 bases align to TRBD2. This CDR3 has 15 amino acids. The ends lost 11 bases at V and 6 bases at J; junction bases unmatched: 12. Germline V gene sequence: CDR1 LGHDT, CDR2 YNNKEL (reference sequence). CDR3 sequence: CACTQAGTSGNEQFF. Written as DNA, the CDR3 is TGTGCCTGCACCCAAGCAGGGACTAGCGGCAATGAGCAGTTCTTC.

In its sample, this clonotype was seen many times. J is TRBJ2-1 and V is TRBV14; D not certain. Trimming removed 0 bases from V and 5 bases from J, with 5 bases in between. The CDR3 consists of 13 residues. CDR1 and CDR2 from the germline V gene are SGHDN and FVKESK. In DNA, the CDR3 is TGTGCCAGCAGCCAAGATTTAAACAATGAGCAGTTCTTC. Protein product: CASSQDLNNEQFF.

At least ten counts were recorded for this clonotype. This sequence joins TRBV29-1 and TRBJ2-1; possibly TRBD1 or TRBD2 for D (5 bases each). Germline V lookup: CDR1 SQVTM, CDR2 ANQGSEA. V was pared by 7 bases and J by 9 bases, with 13 bases between. The CDR3 has 11 amino acids. The CDR3 reads CSAGSGGEQFF. The CDR3 nucleotides are TGCAGCGCAGGGTCTGGGGGTGAGCAGTTCTTC.

In its sample, this clonotype was seen many times. The chain employs TRBV27 and TRBJ2-7, with D maybe TRBD1 (6 bases). V shed 3 bases and J shed 7 bases, with 16 bases lying between them. CDR3 size: 14 residues. Germline V gives CDR1 MNHEY, CDR2 SMNVEV (reference sequence). For the CDR3, the DNA is TGTGCCAGCAGTTTGAGGGACACTGGTCGGGAGCAGTACTTC. It translates to CASSLRDTGREQYF.

In this sample, this clonotype turned up many times. This sequence joins TRBV5-6 and TRBJ2-5; 10 nucleotides align to TRBD2. The germline CDR1 and CDR2 sequences are SGHDT and YYEEEE. The CDR3 extends over 13 amino acids. V lost 3 bases and J lost 7; bases outside the gene matches: 3. The CDR3 nucleotides read TGTGCCAGCAGCTCCTCTAGCGGGGGGACCCAGTACTTC. It specifies CASSSSSGGTQYF.

This clonotype showed up many times. The V and J genes are TRBV11-2 and TRBJ2-1, with 13 bases lining up with TRBD2. The CDR3 is made up of 18 amino acids. V lost 4 bases to trimming and J lost 2 bases; unmatched junction nucleotides: 8. Germline V lookup: CDR1 SGHAT, CDR2 FQNNGV. CDR3 loop: CASSSVLTSGRAYNEQFF. CDR3 nucleotide sequence: TGTGCCAGCAGCTCCGTCCTTACTAGCGGGAGGGCCTACAATGAGCAGTTCTTC. Together with reference TRBV11-2 and TRBJ2-1, the CDR3 gives the full variable domain: EAGVAQSPRYKIIEKRQSVAFWCNPISGHATLYWYQQILGQGPKLLIQFQNNGVVDDSQLPKDRFSAERLKGVDSTLKIQPAKLEDSAVYLCASSSVLTSGRAYNEQFFGPGTRLTVL.

This clonotype was seen repeatedly, ten times or more. The chain links TRBV12-3 or TRBV12-4 to TRBJ2-3; possibly TRBD2 for D (5 bases). The CDR3 totals 14 residues. Trimming pared 6 bases from V and 1 base from J, leaving 11 bases between. This chain's CDR3 is CASRPWGGTDTQYF. As DNA, the CDR3 is TGTGCCAGCAGGCCCTGGGGAGGCACAGATACGCAGTATTTT.

This clonotype occurred many times. This chain uses TRBV28 with TRBJ2-7; 7 nucleotides line up with TRBD2. Germline loops: CDR1 MDHEN, CDR2 SYDVKM. CDR3 length equals 14 residues. V was pared by 6 bases and J by 5 bases, with 10 bases of the junction left unmatched. CDR3 loop: CASRMEGGVDEQYF. The CDR3 nucleotides read TGTGCCAGCAGAATGGAGGGAGGGGTGGACGAGCAGTACTTC.

There are many counts of this clonotype. This chain uses TRBV5-1 with TRBJ2-2; D is uncertain. This CDR3 contains 12 residues. V lost 2 bases to trimming and J lost 3 bases, with 2 bases between them. Germline CDR1 is SGHRS and CDR2 is YFSETQ. CDR3 residues: CASSFYTGELFF. DNA for the CDR3: TGCGCCAGCAGCTTCTACACCGGGGAGCTGTTTTTT.

There are many counts of this clonotype. This chain joins TRBV29-1 and TRBJ1-2; no clear D gene. Trimming cost V 3 bases and J 5 bases, with 10 bases left between them. Germline V gives CDR1 SQVTM, CDR2 ANQGSEA. There are 12 residues in the CDR3. CDR3 loop: CSVDFGIYGYTF. The CDR3 coding sequence is TGCAGCGTTGATTTCGGTATATATGGCTACACCTTC.

This clonotype showed up many times. The rearrangement uses TRBV20-1 and TRBJ2-2; perhaps TRBD1 as D (6 bases). Germline CDR1 DFQATT, CDR2 SNEGSKA (reference sequence). This CDR3 spans 13 amino acids. Trimming removed 4 bases from V and 3 bases from J, with 9 bases in between. The CDR3 is CSANREDTGELFF. CDR3 DNA sequence: TGCAGTGCTAACAGGGAAGACACCGGGGAGCTGTTTTTT.

This clonotype has a count of ten or more. This chain links TRBV5-5 with TRBJ1-5; D may be TRBD1 (5 bases). V lost 0 bases, J lost 6 bases, and 7 bases lay in between. The CDR3 runs 13 residues. CDR1 is SGHKS and CDR2 is YYEKEE in the germline V gene (reference sequence). The CDR3 nucleotides are TGTGCCAGCAGCTTGGTGGGGACTCAGCCCCAGCATTTT. Protein sequence: CASSLVGTQPQHF.